The 18 T cell receptor beta chains reported below all come from one sample, sequenced in a study of T cell repertoires in ileal Crohn's disease. The time point: neoterminal ileum biopsy at postoperative endoscopy, about 6 months after surgery. Method: immunoSEQ multiplex PCR; TCRdb's copy keeps in-frame clones and lacks some. This table has 3,500 to 4,500 clones, around 84% appearing once. The sequenced material came from ileal tissue. The source is an adult with Crohn's disease.

This chain connects TRBV6-5 to TRBJ1-4, with D perhaps matching TRBD1 (5 bases). The CDR3 has 15 amino acids. The germline CDR1 and CDR2 sequences are MNHEY and SVGAGI. Trimming stripped 4 bases from V and 3 bases from J, with 12 bases between. The CDR3 loop reads CASSFRRGSNEKLFF. CDR3 bases: TGTGCCAGCAGTTTTCGGAGGGGCTCTAATGAAAAACTGTTTTTT.

This chain connects TRBV7-2 to TRBJ1-6; 10 positions match TRBD1. The CDR3 runs to 14 residues. CDR1 and CDR2 (germline): SGHTA, FQGNSA. V lost 3 bases, J lost 11 bases, and 4 bases stayed unmatched. The CDR3 is CASSFLGQGPPLHF. Here the CDR3 DNA reads TGTGCCAGCAGCTTTCTGGGACAGGGGCCACCCCTCCACTTT.

The V call is TRBV7-9, the J call TRBJ2-7, with D perhaps matching TRBD1 (6 bases). Trimming removed 0 bases from V and 5 bases from J, with 11 bases in between. The germline V gene encodes CDR1 SEHNR and CDR2 FQNEAQ (reference sequence). The CDR3 contains 14 residues. In nucleotides, the CDR3 is TGTGCCAGCAGCTTAGCGACAGGTGCGAACGAGCAGTACTTC. This gives the protein CASSLATGANEQYF.

The genes are TRBV5-1 and TRBJ2-3; 7 bases are shared with TRBD2. This CDR3 comprises 17 residues. Germline V gene data show CDR1 as SGHRS and CDR2 as YFSETQ. The V segment lost 0 bases and the J segment 5 bases; nucleotides outside the gene matches: 12. This chain's CDR3 is CASSLAYLGGGEDTQYF. CDR3 coding DNA: TGCGCCAGCAGCTTGGCCTACTTGGGGGGGGGAGAAGATACGCAGTATTTT. The full variable domain, in which reference TRBV5-1 and TRBJ2-3 provide the parts outside the CDR3, is KAGVTQTPRYLIKTRGQQVTLSCSPISGHRSVSWYQQTPGQGLQFLFEYFSETQRNKGNFPGRFSGRQFSNSRSEMNVSTLELGDSALYLCASSLAYLGGGEDTQYFGPGTRLTVL.

The rearrangement joins TRBV23-1 to TRBJ2-2; 9 nucleotides agree with TRBD2. TRBV23-1 is an open reading frame whose function is uncertain. The CDR3 is made up of 14 amino acids. Trimming removed 5 bases from V and 4 bases from J; junction bases left unmatched: 2. The CDR3 nucleotides read TGCGCCAGCAGTTGCGGGAGGGTCACCGGGGAGCTGTTTTTT. Encoded protein: CASSCGRVTGELFF.

This clone has just one count. The chain uses TRBV4-3 and TRBJ1-5; no definite D call. Germline V gene sequence: CDR1 LGHNA, CDR2 YSLEER. Trimming cost V 0 bases and J 2 bases, with 8 bases left between them. The CDR3 is made up of 15 amino acids. CDR3 sequence reads: CASSQDGGGNQPQHF. The DNA for the CDR3 is TGCGCCAGCAGCCAAGATGGCGGGGGCAATCAGCCCCAGCATTTT.

The V call is TRBV4-1, the J call TRBJ2-5; 12 nucleotides line up with TRBD1. There are 16 residues in the CDR3. Looked up from germline, CDR1 is MGHRA and CDR2 is YSYEKL. Trimming took 3 bases from V and 7 from J; bases not matched to a gene: 9. For the CDR3, the DNA is TGCGCCAGCAGCCAGAGGGACAGGGGGCCTGTAGCGACCCAGTACTTC. It codes for CASSQRDRGPVATQYF.

The chain combines TRBV6-1 with TRBJ2-2; a weak D match, TRBD1 (5 bases). Per the germline V gene, CDR1 is MNHNS and CDR2 is SASEGT. The CDR3 sequence is 17 residues long. Trimming removed 3 bases at V and 7 bases at J, with 21 bases between. The CDR3 sequence is CASSDTLGAGFGGELFF. CDR3 bases: TGTGCCAGCAGTGACACCCTGGGCGCAGGGTTTGGCGGGGAGCTGTTTTTT.

The CDR3 loop is CASSRLELAGKTGANVLTF. DNA for the CDR3: TGCGCCAGCAGCCGCCTGGAACTAGCGGGGAAAACTGGGGCCAACGTCCTGACTTTC. The V gene is TRBV4-3, the J gene TRBJ2-6, with 10 positions matching TRBD2. The ends lost 4 bases at V and 2 bases at J; junction bases unmatched: 11. Germline CDR1 LGHNA, CDR2 YSLEER. This CDR3 has 19 amino acids.

V is TRBV2 and J is TRBJ2-2, with 8 bases fitting TRBD2. Germline V CDR1 and CDR2: SNHLY, FYNNEI. The CDR3 spans 14 residues. V lost 7 bases, J lost 7 bases, and 8 bases stayed unmatched. CDR3 DNA: TGTGCCAGCACATCCGGGGGGGCTTACGGGGAGCTGTTTTTT. The encoded protein is CASTSGGAYGELFF.

The rearrangement links TRBV4-1 to TRBJ2-1; D is perhaps TRBD2 (6 bases). CDR3 length equals 16 residues. Germline CDR1 and CDR2: MGHRA and YSYEKL. V lost 3 bases, J lost 8 bases, and 20 bases lay in between. Written as DNA, the CDR3 is TGCGCCAGCAGCCAGGGTACCAGACTAGGGATGGATGAGCAGTTCTTC. Protein sequence: CASSQGTRLGMDEQFF.

The V gene is TRBV7-6, the J gene TRBJ2-5, with 9 bases that match TRBD1. Germline values: CDR1 SGHVS, CDR2 FNYEAQ. The trim removed 2 bases at V and 3 bases at J, leaving 4 bases unmatched. The CDR3 runs 15 residues. The CDR3 DNA reads TGTGCCAGCAGCTTAAGACAGGGGGTGAAAGAGACCCAGTACTTC. This encodes CASSLRQGVKETQYF.

This clone showed up just a few times. One end of the junction does not line up with germline, which may come from a read error. CDR3 in amino acids: CASSLRGLKGEF. The CDR3 nucleotides read TGTGCCAGCAGCTTAAGGGGCCTTAAGGGCGAGTTC. The chain joins TRBV7-2 to TRBJ2-7; D perhaps matches TRBD1 (5 bases). The CDR3 contains 12 residues. Looked up from germline, CDR1 is SGHTA and CDR2 is FQGNSA. Supplemented by reference TRBV7-2 and TRBJ2-7, the full variable domain reads GAGVSQSPSNKVTEKGKDVELRCDPISGHTALYWYRQSLGQGLEFLIYFQGNSAPDKSGLPSDRFSAERTGGSVSTLTIQRTQQEDSAVYLCASSLRGLKGEFGPGTRLTVT.

This sequence joins TRBV6-5 and TRBJ2-1; possible D gene TRBD1, 5 bases. The germline gives CDR1 MNHEY, CDR2 SVGAGI. The ends were cut back, 6 bases at V and 3 bases at J, with 15 bases in the middle. CDR3 length: 15 residues. CDR3 protein: CASSPDSPHYNEQFF. The CDR3 nucleotides read TGTGCCAGCAGCCCCGACAGTCCACACTACAATGAGCAGTTCTTC.

This chain joins TRBV27 and TRBJ1-5; D may be TRBD1 (6 bases). CDR1 is MNHEY and CDR2 is SMNVEV in the germline V gene (reference sequence). CDR3 length equals 14 residues. Trimming took off 4 bases at V and 7 bases at J, with 14 bases between the two ends. CDR3 sequence (DNA): TGTGCCAGCAGTTCCCAGGGGTTTCGGCAGCCCCAGCATTTT. Its translation: CASSSQGFRQPQHF.

The J gene is TRBJ2-5, the V gene TRBV15; 11 bases map to TRBD2. This CDR3 has 19 residues. Germline CDR1 and CDR2: LNHNV and YYDKDF (reference sequence). Trimming at V came to 5 bases and at J to 2 bases, leaving 16 bases not matched to a gene. The DNA for the CDR3 is TGTGCCACCAGCCTCGGTGTCGGTAGCCTAGCGGGGGGACAAGAGACCCAGTACTTC. Translated: CATSLGVGSLAGGQETQYF.

The chain uses TRBV10-3 and TRBJ1-2; 9 positions agree with TRBD1. This CDR3 has 16 residues. The V and J ends lost 2 bases and 2 bases, in that order; junction bases with no gene match: 6. CDR1 is ENHRY, CDR2 SYGVKD, per germline. The CDR3 reads CAISERTGGSNYGYTF. The CDR3 DNA follows: TGTGCCATCAGTGAGCGTACAGGGGGCTCAAACTATGGCTACACCTTC.

The rearrangement links TRBV11-3 to TRBJ2-1; 15 positions match TRBD2. Germline-derived CDR1 and CDR2 are SGHNT and YENEEA. This CDR3 has 19 residues. Trimming removed 1 base from V and 5 bases from J; junction bases left unmatched: 9. In nucleotides, the CDR3 is TGTGCCAGCAGCTTAGTGGGGACTAGCGGGGGGTTCAGAAACAATGAGCAGTTCTTC. Residues: CASSLVGTSGGFRNNEQFF. Combining the CDR3 with reference TRBV11-3 and TRBJ2-1 gives the whole variable domain EAGVVQSPRYKIIEKKQPVAFWCNPISGHNTLYWYLQNLGQGPELLIRYENEEAVDDSQLPKDRFSAERLKGVDSTLKIQPAELGDSAVYLCASSLVGTSGGFRNNEQFFGPGTRLTVL.